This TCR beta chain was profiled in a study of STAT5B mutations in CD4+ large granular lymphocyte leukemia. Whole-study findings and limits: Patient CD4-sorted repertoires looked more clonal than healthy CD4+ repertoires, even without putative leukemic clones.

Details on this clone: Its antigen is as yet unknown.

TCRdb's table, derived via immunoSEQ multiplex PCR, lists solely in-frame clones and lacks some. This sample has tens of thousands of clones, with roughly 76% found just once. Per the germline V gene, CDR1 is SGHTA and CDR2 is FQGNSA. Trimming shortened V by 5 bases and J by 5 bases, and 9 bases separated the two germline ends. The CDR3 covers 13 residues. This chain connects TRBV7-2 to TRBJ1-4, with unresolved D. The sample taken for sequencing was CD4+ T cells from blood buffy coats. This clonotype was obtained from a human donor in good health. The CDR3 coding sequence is TGTGCCAGCAGCAAAAGGGAAAATGAAAAACTGTTTTTT. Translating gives CASSKRENEKLFF.